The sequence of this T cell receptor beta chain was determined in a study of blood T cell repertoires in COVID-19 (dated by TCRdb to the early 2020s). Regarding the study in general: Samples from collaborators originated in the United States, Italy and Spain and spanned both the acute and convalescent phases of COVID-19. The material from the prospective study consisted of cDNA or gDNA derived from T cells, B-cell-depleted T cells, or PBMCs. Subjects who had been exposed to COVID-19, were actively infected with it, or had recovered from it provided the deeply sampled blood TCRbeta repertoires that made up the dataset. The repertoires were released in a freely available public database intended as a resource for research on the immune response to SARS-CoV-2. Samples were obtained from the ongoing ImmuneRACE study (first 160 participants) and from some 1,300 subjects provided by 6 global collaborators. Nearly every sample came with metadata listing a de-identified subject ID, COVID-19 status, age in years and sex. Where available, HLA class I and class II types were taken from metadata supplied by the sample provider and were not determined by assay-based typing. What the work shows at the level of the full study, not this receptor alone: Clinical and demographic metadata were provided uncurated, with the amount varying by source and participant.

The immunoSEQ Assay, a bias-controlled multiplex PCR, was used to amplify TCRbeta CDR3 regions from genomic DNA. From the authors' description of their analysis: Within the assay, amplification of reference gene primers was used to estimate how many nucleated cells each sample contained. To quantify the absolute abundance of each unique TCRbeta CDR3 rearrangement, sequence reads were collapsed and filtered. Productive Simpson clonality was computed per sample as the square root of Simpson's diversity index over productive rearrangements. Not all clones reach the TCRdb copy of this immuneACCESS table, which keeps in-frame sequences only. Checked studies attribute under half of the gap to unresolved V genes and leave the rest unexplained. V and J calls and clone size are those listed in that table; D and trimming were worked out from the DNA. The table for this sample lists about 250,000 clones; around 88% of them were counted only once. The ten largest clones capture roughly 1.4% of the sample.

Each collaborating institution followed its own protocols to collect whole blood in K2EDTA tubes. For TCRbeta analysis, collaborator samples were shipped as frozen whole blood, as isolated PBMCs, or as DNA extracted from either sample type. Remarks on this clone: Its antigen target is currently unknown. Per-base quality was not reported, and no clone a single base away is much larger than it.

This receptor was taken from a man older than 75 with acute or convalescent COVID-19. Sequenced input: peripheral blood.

The encoded CDR3 is CASSLGGYSNQPQHF. The DNA sequence is TGTGCCAGCAGTTTGGGGGGTTATAGCAATCAGCCCCAGCATTTT. Recombination connected TRBV27 to TRBJ1-5; TRBD1 could be the D gene, as 5 bases match. The germline V gene (reference sequence) provides CDR1 MNHEY and CDR2 SMNVEV. Inclusive of the bounding cysteine and phenylalanine, the CDR3 is 15 residues long. Only the CDR3 DNA is retained, 45 bases long and in frame from the first base. Trimming removed 3 bases from V and 0 bases from J, leaving 9 bases between the germline ends.